This TCR beta chain comes out of a study of radiotherapy plus CTLA-4 blockade in lung cancer. Notes on the study in general: In blood, after radiotherapy plus ipilimumab, tumor-derived TCR clones expanded. According to reports, early shifts in blood T cell clones, alongside interferon-beta, forecast response most accurately.

This CDR3 comprises 16 residues. Germline-derived CDR1 and CDR2 are SGHTA and FQGTGA. V lost 4 bases and J lost 3, with 16 bases in between. This clone turned up a few times. Its antigen is not identified. Method: immunoSEQ multiplex PCR; TCRdb's copy keeps in-frame clones and lacks some. This sample yields about 84,000 clones, of which less than 80% are seen a single time; more than 12% belongs to the top ten. Those patients who had chemo-refractory metastatic non-small-cell lung cancer were given focal radiation along with CTLA-4 blockade through ipilimumab. The genes are TRBV7-3 and TRBJ1-3, with a possible D match to TRBD1 (5 bases). The sequencing used peripheral blood, collected from a patient treated with radiotherapy plus ipilimumab. This clonotype was obtained from a human donor with non-small cell lung cancer that progressed on radiotherapy plus ipilimumab. The CDR3 nucleotides are TGTGCCAGCAGCTCACAGGCGGGCGTCGGTGGAAACACCATATATTTT. It encodes CASSSQAGVGGNTIYF.